Each of the 26 T cell receptor beta chains below was sequenced from the same sample in a study of shared clonotypes between healthy human individuals. The table came from immunoSEQ multiplex PCR; TCRdb's copy has only in-frame clones and leaves some out. The table records 600,000 to 750,000 clones, around 77% of them present only once. Sequences were obtained from memory CD4+ T cells sorted from blood. Subset: CD45RA-negative fraction. These receptors all come from a woman in her 30s in good health.

There are many counts of this clone. CDR3: CASTRGGTGANVLTF. DNA of the CDR3: TGTGCCAGCACCCGGGGGGGTACTGGGGCCAACGTCCTGACTTTC. The chain is built from TRBV27 and TRBJ2-6, with 8 bases matching TRBD2. J gave up 2 bases and V 7 bases, and 4 bases lay outside the gene matches. This CDR3 contains 15 residues. Per germline, CDR1 MNHEY and CDR2 SMNVEV (reference sequence).

A note on this clone: Other DNA sequences from this sample encode an identical CDR3 as well. The gene calls are TRBV28 and TRBJ2-3; D is ambiguous. Trimming pared 7 bases from V and 0 bases from J, leaving 5 bases between. CDR1 and CDR2 from the germline V gene are MDHEN and SYDVKM. The CDR3 runs 12 residues. The CDR3 reads CASKDSTDTQYF. The CDR3 DNA reads TGTGCCAGCAAGGACAGCACAGATACGCAGTATTTT.

The chain joins TRBV5-1 to TRBJ2-2; 7 bases are shared with TRBD2. CDR1 is SGHRS and CDR2 is YFSETQ in the germline V gene. The CDR3 has 16 residues. After removal of 1 base from V and 3 bases from J, the junction contained 6 bases not matched to a gene. The CDR3 loop is CASSLISGKDTGELFF. Written as DNA, the CDR3 is TGCGCCAGCAGCTTGATAAGCGGGAAGGACACCGGGGAGCTGTTTTTT.

The genes are TRBV28 and TRBJ2-7; D is unclear. Germline CDR1 and CDR2: MDHEN and SYDVKM. Between the trimmed V and J ends, which lost 4 bases and 5 bases, there was a span of 15 bases. CDR3 size: 14 residues. CDR3 sequence: CASSSPYTAHEQYF. In nucleotides, the CDR3 is TGTGCCAGCAGTTCCCCATACACCGCCCACGAGCAGTACTTC.

The chain combines TRBV29-1 with TRBJ1-3; no firm D call. The germline CDR1 and CDR2 sequences are SQVTM and ANQGSEA. The CDR3 extends over 12 amino acids. V lost 4 bases, J lost 2 bases, and 6 bases lay in between. The CDR3 spells CSVGVAGNTIYF. DNA for the CDR3: TGCAGCGTTGGGGTGGCTGGAAACACCATATATTTT. Based on the CDR3 plus reference TRBV29-1 and TRBJ1-3, the full variable domain is SAVISQKPSRDICQRGTSLTIQCQVDSQVTMMFWYRQQPGQSLTLIATANQGSEATYESGFVIDKFPISRPNLTFSTLTVSNMSPEDSSIYLCSVGVAGNTIYFGEGSWLTVV.

CDR3 sequence: CASSLEYQNQPQHF. For the CDR3, the DNA is TGTGCCAGCAGCTTGGAATATCAAAATCAGCCCCAGCATTTT. The chain employs TRBV5-5 and TRBJ1-5; D not resolved. CDR3 length equals 14 residues. Germline-derived CDR1 and CDR2 are SGHKS and YYEKEE (reference sequence). Trimming removed 0 bases from V and 4 bases from J, with 8 bases in between.

The chain recombines TRBV5-1 with TRBJ1-5; 8 bases are a match to TRBD1. The CDR3 sequence is 15 residues long. Losses at the gene ends were 3 bases for V and 1 base for J; bases not matched to a gene: 3. CDR1 and CDR2 from the germline V gene are SGHRS and YFSETQ. The CDR3 DNA reads TGCGCCAGCAGCTCGACAGGGGCCAGCAATCAGCCCCAGCATTTT. Translated, it gives CASSSTGASNQPQHF.

The chain joins TRBV10-3 to TRBJ2-5, with no clear D. The CDR3 sequence is 16 residues long. The V gene lost 0 bases and the J gene lost 5 bases, with 16 bases spanning the gap. Germline values: CDR1 ENHRY, CDR2 SYGVKD. The CDR3 sequence is CAISESDAGRSETQYF. CDR3 bases: TGTGCCATCAGTGAGTCCGACGCCGGACGCTCGGAGACCCAGTACTTC.

Many counts were recorded for this clone. It is likely a read error, because the conserved phenylalanine at the end of the CDR3 is missing. The limits of the CDR3 on the DNA are not certain, so only TCRdb's listed CDR3 is given. The V and J genes are TRBV20-1 and TRBJ1-1. The CDR3 length is 9 residues, termini included. Germline V lookup: CDR1 DFQATT, CDR2 SNEGSKA (reference sequence). The CDR3 spells CSARIGSGL.

The CDR3 protein is CASSWGSRYEQYF. The CDR3 DNA sequence: TGTGCCAGCAGTTGGGGTAGCAGGTACGAGCAGTACTTC. The chain employs TRBV28 and TRBJ2-7; D ambiguous. This CDR3 contains 13 residues. Germline assignment: CDR1 MDHEN and CDR2 SYDVKM. V lost 4 bases and J 4 bases, leaving 11 bases between the germline ends.

The V and J genes are TRBV6-5 and TRBJ1-5; D is possibly TRBD1 (5 bases). The CDR3 totals 13 residues. V lost 6 bases, J lost 6 bases, and 12 bases lay in between. Germline V gene lookup returns CDR1 MNHEY and CDR2 SVGAGI. This CDR3 is CASRDTGGQPQHF. DNA of the CDR3: TGTGCCAGCAGGGACACTGGGGGTCAGCCCCAGCATTTT.

CDR3 sequence reads: CASSLESNEKLFF. In nucleotides, the CDR3 is TGTGCCAGCAGCTTGGAGAGCAATGAAAAACTGTTTTTT. V and J are TRBV5-4 and TRBJ1-4; D remains unclear. CDR3 size: 13 residues. From germline, CDR1 is SGHNT and CDR2 YYREEE (reference sequence). Deletions cut 0 bases from V and 5 bases from J, with 5 bases between.

V gene TRBV5-1 combines with J gene TRBJ2-1; 10 nucleotides match TRBD1. J lost 8 bases, V lost 0 bases, and 5 bases had no gene match. The CDR3 sequence is 15 residues long. CDR1 SGHRS and CDR2 YFSETQ come from the germline V gene. DNA for the CDR3: TGCGCCAGCAGCTTGGCGGGACAGGGGAGACATGAGCAGTTCTTC. Its protein is CASSLAGQGRHEQFF.

The chain combines TRBV18 with TRBJ2-7; D ambiguous. Per the germline V gene, CDR1 is KGHSH and CDR2 is LQKENI. This CDR3 has 14 residues. The ends were cut back, 3 bases at V and 3 bases at J, with 12 bases in the middle. The CDR3 is CASSPALRSYEQYF. As DNA, the CDR3 is TGTGCCAGCTCACCCGCCCTAAGGAGCTACGAGCAGTACTTC.

The chain carries TRBV28 and TRBJ1-2; 7 nucleotides match TRBD1. The CDR3 contains 14 residues. V gave up 5 bases and J gave up 7 bases; unmatched junction bases: 10. Germline lookup yields CDR1 MDHEN and CDR2 SYDVKM. This chain's CDR3 is CASSPSGGARGYTF. The CDR3 DNA is TGTGCCAGCAGTCCCTCAGGGGGGGCTCGTGGCTACACCTTC.

The chain employs TRBV5-1 and TRBJ1-1; TRBD1 agrees at 7 bases. Germline V gives CDR1 SGHRS, CDR2 YFSETQ. Trimming cost V 4 bases and J 11 bases; bases outside gene matches: 11. This CDR3 spans 13 amino acids. The CDR3 nucleotides are TGCGCCAGCAGCGAGACCCCGACAGGGACGGCTTTCTTT. Protein: CASSETPTGTAFF.

This clone was seen a handful of times. The rearrangement links TRBV28 to TRBJ1-4; 11 positions match TRBD1. V trimming: 10 bases; J trimming: 6 bases; junction bases outside the gene matches: 7. Germline V gene sequence: CDR1 MDHEN, CDR2 SYDVKM. The CDR3 runs 14 residues. The CDR3 DNA sequence: TGTGCCACCGGACAGGGGGCAGTGTATGAAAAACTGTTTTTT. Its translation is CATGQGAVYEKLFF.

On this clone: This CDR3 is also generated by other DNA sequences in the sample. The chain couples TRBV27 to TRBJ2-1; 11 nucleotides line up with TRBD2. V dropped 0 bases and J dropped 4; count of bases not matched to a gene: 2. This CDR3 spans 16 amino acids. CDR1 and CDR2 (germline): MNHEY, SMNVEV (reference sequence). The CDR3 DNA reads as TGTGCCAGCAGTTTATCGGGGACTAGCGGTTACAATGAGCAGTTCTTC. This codes for CASSLSGTSGYNEQFF.

Comments on this clone: One junction end disagrees with the germline gene, perhaps due to a read error. The rearrangement joins TRBV27 to TRBJ2-7; TRBD2 matches at 9 bases. Germline lookup yields CDR1 MNHEY and CDR2 SMNVEV (reference sequence). The length of the CDR3 is 16 residues. The CDR3 region is CASSLSWREGLYEQYF. In DNA, the CDR3 is TGTGCCAGCAGCTTATCGTGGCGGGAGGGCCTCTACGAGCAGTACTTC.

This clone was picked up a small number of times. This chain uses TRBV25-1 with TRBJ1-2; maybe TRBD1 (6 bases). The germline V and J ends were trimmed by 6 bases and 1 base, with 9 bases remaining between them. In germline, CDR1 is MGHDK, CDR2 SYGVNS. This CDR3 region has 13 residues. As DNA, the CDR3 is TGTGCCAGCAGAGACAGGAATAACTATGGCTACACCTTC. This codes for CASRDRNNYGYTF.

V gene TRBV18 combines with J gene TRBJ2-1, with D maybe TRBD1 (5 bases). The CDR3 is made up of 16 amino acids. Germline V gene data show CDR1 as KGHSH and CDR2 as LQKENI. V lost 0 bases to trimming and J lost 0 bases, with 9 bases between them. The CDR3 here is CASSPPGRGSYNEQFF. The DNA of the CDR3 is TGTGCCAGCTCACCACCGGGGCGAGGCTCCTACAATGAGCAGTTCTTC.

The rearrangement joins TRBV2 to TRBJ1-1, with D hard to call. The CDR3 is 16 amino acids. Germline V gene lookup returns CDR1 SNHLY and CDR2 FYNNEI. Trimming removed 7 bases at V and 5 bases at J, with 23 bases between. The CDR3 reads CASNSGRWMARTEAFF. CDR3 in DNA: TGTGCCAGCAACTCCGGGAGGTGGATGGCGAGAACTGAAGCTTTCTTT.

The V call is TRBV9, the J call TRBJ2-1; 9 bases match TRBD1. Germline V gives CDR1 SGDLS, CDR2 YYNGEE. J lost 12 bases, V lost 4 bases, and 5 bases had no gene match. The CDR3 runs to 12 residues. The CDR3 here is CASSQTGGWQFF. The DNA of the CDR3 is TGTGCCAGCAGCCAAACAGGGGGCTGGCAGTTCTTC. Full variable domain (outside the CDR3, taken from reference TRBV9 and TRBJ2-1): DSGVTQTPKHLITATGQRVTLRCSPRSGDLSVYWYQQSLDQGLQFLIQYYNGEERAKGNILERFSAQQFPDLHSELNLSSLELGDSALYFCASSQTGGWQFFGPGTRLTVL.

V usage is TRBV27 and J usage is TRBJ2-1; 7 nucleotides agree with TRBD1. V dropped 6 bases and J dropped 8; count of bases not matched to a gene: 13. CDR3 length: 15 residues. CDR1 MNHEY and CDR2 SMNVEV come from the germline V gene (reference sequence). CDR3 sequence: CASRRWDSRVDEQFF. CDR3 in DNA: TGTGCCAGCAGGAGGTGGGACAGCCGGGTTGATGAGCAGTTCTTC.

This clone was seen repeatedly, ten times or more. This CDR3 is also generated by other DNA sequences in the sample. This chain links TRBV16 with TRBJ1-5; 7 bases are shared with TRBD1. Trimming at V came to 0 bases and at J to 5 bases, leaving 7 bases not matched to a gene. CDR1 is KGHSY and CDR2 is FQNENV in the germline V gene. CDR3 length: 16 residues. CDR3: CASSQSKGRGHQPQHF. Written as DNA, the CDR3 is TGTGCCAGCAGCCAATCGAAGGGAAGGGGGCATCAGCCCCAGCATTTT.

This clone has more than one count but fewer than ten. CDR3 protein: CASSYRVDTEAFF. The CDR3 nucleotides are TGCGCCAGCAGCTACAGGGTAGACACTGAAGCTTTCTTT. The J gene is TRBJ1-1, the V gene TRBV4-1, with a possible D match to TRBD1 (6 bases). The CDR3 extends over 13 amino acids. The ends were cut back, 5 bases at V and 3 bases at J, with 10 bases in the middle. Germline values: CDR1 MGHRA, CDR2 YSYEKL.